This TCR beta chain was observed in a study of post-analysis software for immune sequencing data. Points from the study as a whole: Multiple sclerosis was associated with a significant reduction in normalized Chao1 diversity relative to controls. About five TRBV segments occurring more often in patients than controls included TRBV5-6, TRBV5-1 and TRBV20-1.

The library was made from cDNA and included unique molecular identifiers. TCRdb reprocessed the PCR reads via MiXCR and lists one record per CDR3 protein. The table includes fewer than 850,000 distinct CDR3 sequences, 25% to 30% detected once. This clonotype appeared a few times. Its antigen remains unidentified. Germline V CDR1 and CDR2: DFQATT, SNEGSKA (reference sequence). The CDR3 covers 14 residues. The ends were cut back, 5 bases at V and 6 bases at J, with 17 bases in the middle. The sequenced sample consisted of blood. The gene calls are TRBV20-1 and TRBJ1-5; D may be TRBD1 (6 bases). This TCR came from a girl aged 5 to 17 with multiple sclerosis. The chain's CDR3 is CSALDRKIGQPQHF. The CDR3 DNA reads TGCAGTGCTCTGGACAGAAAGATTGGTCAGCCCCAGCATTTT.